Listed below are T cell receptor beta chains from one sample, sequenced in a study of cytomegalovirus exposure and HLA in healthy donors. TCRdb keeps only in-frame clones here, not all; method: immunoSEQ multiplex PCR. The table has 93,000 or so clones, 79% seen once. The material sequenced was PBMCs. These receptors were obtained from a man aged 50 to 59 in good health and CMV-seropositive. Each CDR3 is given with its conserved first and last residue. Each record gives: J gene, V gene, clone size, CDR3 protein. Size is omitted from some rows. Given values are once, few, many or a class for expanded clones.

TRBJ2-3 | TRBV9 | NA | CASSSGAAGGTDTQYF
TRBJ2-4 | TRBV5-6 | NA | CASTVAGVQNIQYF
TRBJ2-5 | TRBV18 | NA | CASSLPGGMNTQYF
TRBJ2-1 | TRBV18 | once | CASSQRTGENEQFF
TRBJ2-7 | TRBV27 | NA | CASSKKREGRYEQYF
TRBJ2-6 | TRBV10-3 | NA | CAITGQEGLGANVLTF
TRBJ2-1 | TRBV7-9 | once | CASSPAPRLAGGYEQFF
TRBJ2-5 | TRBV7-2 | NA | CASGTGLSEQYF
TRBJ2-3 | TRBV6-4 | few | CASSSTSGSTDTQYF
TRBJ2-2 | TRBV7-9 | once | CASSPTLAGELFF
TRBJ2-7 | TRBV10-1 | NA | CASAPSTIGEQYF
TRBJ1-4 | TRBV27 | NA | CASSKGGTGYEKLFF
TRBJ2-1 | TRBV10-3 | NA | CAISGGGRDGSYNEQFF
TRBJ2-1 | TRBV6-1 | few | CASSEVAGSGNEQFF
TRBJ2-2 | TRBV29-1 | NA | CSACWDSGELFF
TRBJ2-2 | TRBV5-8 | NA | CASSRTGAGTGELFF
TRBJ2-7 | TRBV7-9 | few | CASSLVVGISYEQYF
TRBJ2-5 | TRBV7-8 | NA | CASSLDRSGIGETQYF
TRBJ2-5 | TRBV5-5 | NA | CASSSRTGGETQYF
TRBJ1-5 | TRBV19 | NA | CASSISTGQGHQPQHF
TRBJ2-3 | TRBV7-6 | few | CASSRTSGSTQYF
TRBJ2-7 | TRBV5-5 | NA | CASSTSGIEEQYF
TRBJ2-1 | TRBV28 | few | CASSLGPRVSGPQQFF
TRBJ1-1 | TRBV21-1 | NA | CASSSPRIPENTEAFF
TRBJ1-4 | TRBV28 | NA | CASSSPGQGNEKLFF
TRBJ2-6 | TRBV7-6 | NA | CASSSRDRVTGANVLTF
TRBJ2-2 | TRBV30 | NA | CAWDQGMTNTGELFF
TRBJ2-7 | TRBV7-8 | NA | CASSLARAYFYEQYF
TRBJ2-6 | TRBV27 | NA | CASSAADSWGPGANVLTF
TRBJ1-4 | TRBV5-1 | few | CASSFWSLGPGADEKLFF
TRBJ2-3 | TRBV5-4 | once | CASSFVGTIHDTQYF
TRBJ1-2 | TRBV4-1 | NA | CASSQERTGGLYGYTF
TRBJ1-6 | TRBV2 | NA | CASSLRGPGNSPLHF
TRBJ2-5 | TRBV18 | NA | CASSLDSTETQYF
TRBJ1-2 | TRBV5-1 | NA | CASSLVQGGGYTF
TRBJ2-7 | TRBV7-9 | NA | CSSSPTGTMVSYEQYF
TRBJ2-7 | TRBV30 | NA | CAWSVYRVFHEQYF
TRBJ1-1 | TRBV6-1 | few | CASSEAGRGRNTEAFF
TRBJ1-5 | TRBV27 | once | CASSLQGAGNQPQHF
TRBJ2-7 | TRBV28 | NA | CASKTGTKSSYEQYF
TRBJ2-7 | TRBV6-6 | NA | CASSPTGGVYEQYF
TRBJ2-7 | TRBV10-3 | NA | CAISGHQTYEQYF
NA | TRBV29-1 | once | CSAILAGGPYEQYF
TRBJ2-7 | TRBV5-4 | NA | CASSLGTSDNYEQYF
TRBJ1-5 | TRBV9 | NA | CASSVDGRLHQPQHF
TRBJ2-3 | TRBV5-6 | NA | CASSLVSDTDTQYF
TRBJ1-5 | TRBV19 | NA | CASSPRTGGNQPQHF
TRBJ2-7 | TRBV5-1 | NA | CASSPGLAALSYEQYF
TRBJ1-5 | TRBV29-1 | once | CSVIQGAGGPQHF